This T cell receptor (beta chain) was found in a study of persistence of HIV-infected CD4 T cells. In the study overall: Up to roughly 200 mL blood was drawn at multiple time points; a couple of donors had single-time leukapheresis.

An overlapping HIV-1 Gag peptide pool stimulated these cells at 0.85 to 1 ug/peptide/mL. CD40L/CD69 double-negative CD45RO-high memory CD4+ T cells were collected. Inclusion required CMV-positive serology and CD4+ counts above 400 cells/uL. The immunoSEQ assay was version 4, run in survey mode. Method: immunoSEQ multiplex PCR; TCRdb's copy keeps in-frame clones and lacks some. Found here are tens of thousands of clones, around 82% of them singletons; the top ten hold 12% to 15%. This CDR3 has 19 amino acids. The V gene end was trimmed by 2 bases and the J gene end by 1 base; junction bases not matched to a gene: 8. Per the germline V gene, CDR1 is SGHKS and CDR2 is YYEKEE (reference sequence). A note on this clone: The antigen remains unidentified.

This sequence originates from an adult man with HIV who was CMV-seropositive. The J gene is TRBJ2-1, the V gene TRBV5-5, with TRBD2 matching 14 bases. Sequencing was performed on CD4+ T cells sorted from PBMCs after approximately 19-hour stimulation, taken from a patient who received antiretroviral therapy. The CDR3 bases are TGTGCCAGCAGCTTCACTTCCGGGACTAGCGGGAGATCCTACAATGAGCAGTTCTTC. Translating it yields CASSFTSGTSGRSYNEQFF.